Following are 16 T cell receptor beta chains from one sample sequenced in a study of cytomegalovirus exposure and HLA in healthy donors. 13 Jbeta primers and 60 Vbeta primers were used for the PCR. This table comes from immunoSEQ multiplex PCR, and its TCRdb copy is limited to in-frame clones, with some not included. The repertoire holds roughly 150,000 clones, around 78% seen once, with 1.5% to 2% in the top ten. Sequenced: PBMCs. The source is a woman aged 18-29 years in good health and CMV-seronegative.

CDR3: CASSRGNEKLFF. CDR3 DNA sequence: TGTGCCAGCAGCCGGGGGAATGAAAAACTGTTTTTT. The V and J genes are TRBV11-3 and TRBJ1-4, with a possible D match to TRBD1 (5 bases). Germline V CDR1 and CDR2: SGHNT, YENEEA. With 5 bases removed from V and 5 bases from J, the gap between germline ends came to 6 bases. The CDR3 spans 12 residues.

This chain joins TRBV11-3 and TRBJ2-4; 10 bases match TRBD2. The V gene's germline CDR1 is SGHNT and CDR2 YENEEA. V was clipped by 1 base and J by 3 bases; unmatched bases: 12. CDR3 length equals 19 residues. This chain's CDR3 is CASSLGLAGDQLDKNIQYF. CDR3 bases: TGTGCCAGCAGCTTAGGGCTAGCGGGAGACCAGCTGGACAAAAACATTCAGTACTTC.

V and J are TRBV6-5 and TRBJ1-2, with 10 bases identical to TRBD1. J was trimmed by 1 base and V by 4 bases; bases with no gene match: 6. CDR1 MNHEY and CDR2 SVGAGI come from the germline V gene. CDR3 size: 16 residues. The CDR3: CASSSTDRGLNYGYTF. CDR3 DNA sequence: TGTGCCAGCAGTTCCACCGACAGGGGGCTTAACTATGGCTACACCTTC.

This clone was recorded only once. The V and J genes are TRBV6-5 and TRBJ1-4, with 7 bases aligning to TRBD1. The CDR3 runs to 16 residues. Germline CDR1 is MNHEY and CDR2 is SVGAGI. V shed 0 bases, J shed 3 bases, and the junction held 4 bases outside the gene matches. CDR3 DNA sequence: TGTGCCAGCAGTTACTCATCCGGGACAGCTAATGAAAAACTGTTTTTT. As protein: CASSYSSGTANEKLFF.

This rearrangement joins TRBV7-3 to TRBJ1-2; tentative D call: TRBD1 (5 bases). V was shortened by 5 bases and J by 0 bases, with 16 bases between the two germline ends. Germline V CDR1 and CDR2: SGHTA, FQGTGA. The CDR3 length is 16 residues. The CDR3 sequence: CASSPAAGLANYGYTF. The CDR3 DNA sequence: TGTGCCAGCAGCCCCGCGGCAGGGCTAGCTAACTATGGCTACACCTTC. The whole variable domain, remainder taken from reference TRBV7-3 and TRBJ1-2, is GAGVSQTPSNKVTEKGKYVELRCDPISGHTALYWYRQSLGQGPEFLIYFQGTGAADDSGLPNDRFFAVRPEGSVSTLKIQRTERGDSAVYLCASSPAAGLANYGYTFGSGTRLTVV.

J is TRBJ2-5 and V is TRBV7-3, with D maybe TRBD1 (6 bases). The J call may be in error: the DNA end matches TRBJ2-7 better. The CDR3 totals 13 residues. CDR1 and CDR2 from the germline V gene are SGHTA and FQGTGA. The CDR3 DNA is TGTGCCAGCAGCTTAGGAGGACAGTACGAGCAGTACTTC. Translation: CASSLGGQYEQYF.

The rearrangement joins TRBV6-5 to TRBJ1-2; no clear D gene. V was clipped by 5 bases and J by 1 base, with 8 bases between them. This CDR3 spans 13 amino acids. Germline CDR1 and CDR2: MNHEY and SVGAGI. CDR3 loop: CASSAQSNYGYTF. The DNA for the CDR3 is TGTGCCAGCAGTGCACAGAGTAACTATGGCTACACCTTC.

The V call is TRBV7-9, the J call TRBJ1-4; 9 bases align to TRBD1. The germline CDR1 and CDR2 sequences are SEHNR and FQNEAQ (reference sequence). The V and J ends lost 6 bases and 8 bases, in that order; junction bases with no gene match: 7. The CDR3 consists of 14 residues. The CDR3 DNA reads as TGTGCCAGCAGTCCACAGGGGGCTAGGGAAAAACTGTTTTTT. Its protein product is CASSPQGAREKLFF.

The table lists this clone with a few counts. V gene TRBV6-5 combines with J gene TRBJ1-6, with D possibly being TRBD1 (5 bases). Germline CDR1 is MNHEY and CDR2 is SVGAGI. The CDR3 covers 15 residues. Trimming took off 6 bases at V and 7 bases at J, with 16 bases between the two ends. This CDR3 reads CASSRTWIGNSPLHF. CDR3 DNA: TGTGCCAGCAGCCGGACATGGATTGGGAATTCACCCCTCCACTTT.

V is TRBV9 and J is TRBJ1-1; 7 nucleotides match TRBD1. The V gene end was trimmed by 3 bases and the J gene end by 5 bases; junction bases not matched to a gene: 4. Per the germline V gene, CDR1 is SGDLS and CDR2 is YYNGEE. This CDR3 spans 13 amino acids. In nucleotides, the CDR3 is TGTGCCAGCAGCGCCAGGGGGTTGACTGAAGCTTTCTTT. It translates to CASSARGLTEAFF.

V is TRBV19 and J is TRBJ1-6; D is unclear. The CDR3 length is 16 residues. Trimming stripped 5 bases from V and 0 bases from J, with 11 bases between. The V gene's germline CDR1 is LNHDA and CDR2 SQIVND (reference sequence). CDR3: CASSEGGSSYNSPLHF. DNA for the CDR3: TGTGCCAGTAGTGAGGGCGGGAGCTCCTATAATTCACCCCTCCACTTT.

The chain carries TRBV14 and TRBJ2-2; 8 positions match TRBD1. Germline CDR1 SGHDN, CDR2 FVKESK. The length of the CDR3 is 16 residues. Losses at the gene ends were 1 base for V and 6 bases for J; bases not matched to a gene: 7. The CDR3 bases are TGTGCCAGCAGCCAAGTCCCCCAGGGGGCGGCCGGGGAGCTGTTTTTT. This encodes CASSQVPQGAAGELFF.

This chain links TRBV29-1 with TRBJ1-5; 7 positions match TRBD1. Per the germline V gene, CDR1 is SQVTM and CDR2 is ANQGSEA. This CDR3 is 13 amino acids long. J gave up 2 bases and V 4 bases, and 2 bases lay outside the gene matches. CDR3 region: CSVVGQGNQPQHF. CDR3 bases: TGCAGCGTTGTCGGACAGGGCAATCAGCCCCAGCATTTT.

The CDR3 region is CSAHITEAFF. The CDR3 nucleotides read TGCAGTGCTCACATCACTGAAGCTTTCTTT. This chain joins TRBV20-1 and TRBJ1-1, with D hard to call. The CDR3 contains 10 residues. Germline V lookup: CDR1 DFQATT, CDR2 SNEGSKA (reference sequence). The V and J ends lost 5 bases and 4 bases respectively, with 5 bases between them.

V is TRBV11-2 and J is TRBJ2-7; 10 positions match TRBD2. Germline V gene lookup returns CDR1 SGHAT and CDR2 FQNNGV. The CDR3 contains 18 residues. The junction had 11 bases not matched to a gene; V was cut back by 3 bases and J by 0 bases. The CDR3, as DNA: TGTGCCAGCAGCTTGGACACAGACCTAGCGGGGGTCTCCTACGAGCAGTACTTC. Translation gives CASSLDTDLAGVSYEQYF.

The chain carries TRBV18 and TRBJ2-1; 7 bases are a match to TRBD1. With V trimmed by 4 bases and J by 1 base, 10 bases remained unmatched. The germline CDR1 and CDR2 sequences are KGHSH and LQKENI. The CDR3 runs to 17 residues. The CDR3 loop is CASSLLGGPSSYNEQFF. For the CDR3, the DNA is TGTGCCAGCTCACTCCTAGGGGGCCCCTCATCCTACAATGAGCAGTTCTTC.